This section outlines one T cell receptor (beta chain) sequence together with its context. It was RNA transcripts that yielded the amplified TCR beta CDR3 regions. The primer set for the first-round RT-PCR of the TCR CDR3 was HTBI. Via MiXCR, TCRdb re-called the multiplex PCR reads, giving one row per CDR3 protein. Of more than 500,000 distinct CDR3 sequences listed, roughly 14% are singletons. Per germline, CDR1 SGHTA and CDR2 FQGNSA. V was pared by 5 bases and J by 4 bases, with 12 bases between. This CDR3 region has 13 residues. The data stem from a study of T cells in Graves' hyperthyroidism and ophthalmopathy.

The chain uses TRBV7-2 and TRBJ2-7; D is ambiguous. Input material: blood. The receptor was isolated from a woman aged 40 to 50 with Graves' ophthalmopathy. The CDR3: CASSPKVGYEQYF. CDR3 coding DNA: TGTGCCAGCAGCCCAAAGGTCGGGTACGAGCAGTACTTC.